The entry below gives a single T cell receptor (beta chain) sequence along with its context. The data were obtained in a study of T cell responses to AZD1222 COVID-19 vaccine. Clones were read by immunoSEQ multiplex PCR, and TCRdb kept only the in-frame ones, dropping some. The data contain about 140,000 clones, over 90% of them singletons. Trimming took 4 bases from V and 6 from J; bases not matched to a gene: 5. There are 16 residues in the CDR3. CDR1 MNHEY and CDR2 SVGAGI come from the germline V gene. The chain has TRBV6-5 and TRBJ2-2; 13 bases agree with TRBD2. The sample consisted of peripheral blood, taken on day 0 of AZD1222 vaccination. This TCR derives from an adult in good health. CDR3 sequence (DNA): TGTGCCAGCAGTTTCGGACTAGCGGGAGCGGCCGGGGAGCTGTTTTTT. This encodes CASSFGLAGAAGELFF.